This T cell receptor (beta chain) was recorded in a study of shared clonotypes between healthy human individuals. Whole-study context: Each donor had three CD4 naive, three CD4 memory, two CD8 naive and one CD8 memory plate.

Sequencing used immunoSEQ multiplex PCR; TCRdb keeps in-frame clones, though not all of them. The table records roughly 1,500,000 clones, around 98.5% of them present only once. Each sample came from a Caucasian adult donor living in Nashville, Tennessee. With 2 bases removed from V and 0 bases from J, the gap between germline ends came to 11 bases. This CDR3 has 16 amino acids. Germline CDR1 is KGHSH and CDR2 is LQKENI. Specimen: naive CD4+ T cells sorted from blood. Described subset: CD45RA+ positively selected. The source of this sequence is a man aged 30 to 45 in good health. This sequence joins TRBV18 and TRBJ1-3; D is uncertain. The CDR3 loop reads CASSPSQPDSGNTIYF. The CDR3 DNA sequence: TGTGCCAGCTCACCAAGTCAACCAGACTCTGGAAACACCATATATTTT.